This T cell receptor (beta chain) is from a study of siplizumab effects on memory and regulatory T cells. Each sample had about 10^5 TCR templates assayed. Here immunoSEQ multiplex PCR was the method, and the copy in TCRdb shows in-frame clones only, minus some. In the table there are about 97,000 clones, approximately 90% of which are singletons. About this clone itself: Its antigen is as yet unknown. The junction departs from the called germline gene at one end, perhaps through a read error.

Study-wide results and caveats: Unstimulated naive T cells seemed to show more diversity than memory cells did, and they also seemed to be among the major contributors to the alloresponse. The study found that siplizumab significantly reduced alloreactive sequences traceable to unstimulated CD4+ memory cells.

Germline assignment: CDR1 SGHTA and CDR2 FQGNSA. This CDR3 is built from 18 residues. This TCR came from a human donor in good health. Sequencing was done on a sample of CD4+ T cells sorted from blood. The V call is TRBV7-2, the J call TRBJ1-1; TRBD1 agrees at 9 bases. The CDR3 reads CAGSLAPGQGVMNTEAFF. The CDR3 bases are TGTGCCGGCAGCTTAGCCCCGGGACAGGGAGTGATGAACACTGAAGCTTTCTTT.